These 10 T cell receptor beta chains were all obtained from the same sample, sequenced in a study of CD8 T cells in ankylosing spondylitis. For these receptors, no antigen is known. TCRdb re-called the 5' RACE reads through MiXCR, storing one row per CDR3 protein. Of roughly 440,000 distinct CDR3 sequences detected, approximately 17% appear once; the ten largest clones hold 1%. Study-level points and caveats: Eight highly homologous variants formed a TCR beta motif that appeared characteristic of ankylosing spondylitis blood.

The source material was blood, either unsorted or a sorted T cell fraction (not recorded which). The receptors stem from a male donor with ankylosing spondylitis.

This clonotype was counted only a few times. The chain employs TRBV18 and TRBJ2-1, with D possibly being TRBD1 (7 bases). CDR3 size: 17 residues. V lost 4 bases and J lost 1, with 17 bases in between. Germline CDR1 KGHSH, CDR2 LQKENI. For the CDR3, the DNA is TGTGCCAGCTCACAGCAGGGGGGCCCCAGATCCTACAATGAGCAGTTCTTC. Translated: CASSQQGGPRSYNEQFF.

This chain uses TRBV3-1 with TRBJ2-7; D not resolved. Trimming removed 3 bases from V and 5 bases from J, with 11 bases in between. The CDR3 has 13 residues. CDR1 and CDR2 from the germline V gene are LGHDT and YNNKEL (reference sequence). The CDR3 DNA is TGTGCCAGCAGCCACAGGCCAACCCACGAGCAGTACTTC. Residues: CASSHRPTHEQYF.

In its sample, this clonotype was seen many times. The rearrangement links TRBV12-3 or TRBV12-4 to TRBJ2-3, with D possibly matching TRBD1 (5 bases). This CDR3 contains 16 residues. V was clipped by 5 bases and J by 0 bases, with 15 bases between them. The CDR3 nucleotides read TGTGCCAGCAGTCCCAGACAGACGACTAGCACAGATACGCAGTATTTT. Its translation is CASSPRQTTSTDTQYF.

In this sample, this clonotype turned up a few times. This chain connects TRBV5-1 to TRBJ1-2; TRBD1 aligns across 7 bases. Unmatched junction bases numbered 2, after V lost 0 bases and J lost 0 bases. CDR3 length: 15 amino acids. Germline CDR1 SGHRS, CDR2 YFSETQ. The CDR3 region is CASSLGDRANYGYTF. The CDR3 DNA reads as TGCGCCAGCAGCTTGGGGGACAGAGCTAACTATGGCTACACCTTC.

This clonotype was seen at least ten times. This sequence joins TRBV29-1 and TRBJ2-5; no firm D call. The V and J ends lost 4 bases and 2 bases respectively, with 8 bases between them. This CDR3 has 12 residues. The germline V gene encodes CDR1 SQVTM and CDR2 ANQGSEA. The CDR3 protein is CSVAVLQETQYF. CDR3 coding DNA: TGCAGCGTTGCGGTACTTCAAGAGACCCAGTACTTC.

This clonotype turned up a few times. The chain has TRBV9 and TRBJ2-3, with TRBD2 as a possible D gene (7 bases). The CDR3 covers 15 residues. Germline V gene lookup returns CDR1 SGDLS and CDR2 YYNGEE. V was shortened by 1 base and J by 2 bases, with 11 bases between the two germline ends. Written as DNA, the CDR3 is TGTGCCAGCAGCGTATTCGGGGGGCCCACAGATACGCAGTATTTT. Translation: CASSVFGGPTDTQYF.

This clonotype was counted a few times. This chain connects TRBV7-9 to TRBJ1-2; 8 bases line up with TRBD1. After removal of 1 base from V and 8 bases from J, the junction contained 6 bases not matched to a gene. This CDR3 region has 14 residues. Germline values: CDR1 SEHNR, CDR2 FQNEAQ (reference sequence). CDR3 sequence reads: CASSLGSTGDGYTF. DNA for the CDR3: TGTGCCAGCAGCTTAGGATCGACAGGGGACGGCTACACCTTC. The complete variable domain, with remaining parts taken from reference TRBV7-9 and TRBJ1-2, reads DTGVSQNPRHKITKRGQNVTFRCDPISEHNRLYWYRQTLGQGPEFLTYFQNEAQLEKSRLLSDRFSAERPKGSFSTLEIQRTEQGDSAMYLCASSLGSTGDGYTFGSGTRLTVV.

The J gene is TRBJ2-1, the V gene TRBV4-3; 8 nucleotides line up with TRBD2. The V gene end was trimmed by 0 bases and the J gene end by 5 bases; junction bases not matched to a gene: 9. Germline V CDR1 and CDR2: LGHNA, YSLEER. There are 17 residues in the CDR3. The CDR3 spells CASSQDRRIAGNNEQFF. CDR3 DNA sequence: TGCGCCAGCAGCCAAGATCGACGAATAGCGGGAAACAATGAGCAGTTCTTC.

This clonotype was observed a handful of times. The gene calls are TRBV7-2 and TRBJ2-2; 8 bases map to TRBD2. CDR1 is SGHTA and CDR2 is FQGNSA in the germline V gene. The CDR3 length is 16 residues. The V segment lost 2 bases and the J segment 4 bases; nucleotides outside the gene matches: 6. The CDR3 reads CASSLTPSGSTGELFF. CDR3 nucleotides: TGTGCCAGCAGCTTAACCCCTAGCGGGTCCACCGGGGAGCTGTTTTTT.

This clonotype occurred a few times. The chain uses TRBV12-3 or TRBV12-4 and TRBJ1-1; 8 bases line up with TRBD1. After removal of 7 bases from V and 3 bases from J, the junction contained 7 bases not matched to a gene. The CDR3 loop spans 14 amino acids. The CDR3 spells CASNRDRTYTEAFF. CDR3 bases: TGTGCCAGCAATAGGGACAGGACATACACTGAAGCTTTCTTT.